The clone carrying this TCR beta chain appeared many times. Its antigen is not identified. The data stem from a study of shared clonotypes between healthy human individuals. Findings and caveats of the study: Among donors, sharing of clonotypes was expected to be affected by sequencing depth.

Unsorted PBMC DNA was sequenced on ten immunoSEQ deep assay plates. Clones were sequenced by immunoSEQ multiplex PCR, and TCRdb holds only the in-frame ones, with some missing. The table shows about 460,000 clones, with 77% occurring only once. Free of recent acute infections or vaccinations, the donors were healthy HIV-negative adults. Tens of millions of PBMCs supplied genomic DNA for unsorted samples. Trimming at V came to 5 bases and at J to 9 bases, leaving 9 bases not matched to a gene. The CDR3 is made up of 13 amino acids. In germline, CDR1 is MDHEN, CDR2 SYDVKM. V usage is TRBV28 and J usage is TRBJ1-1; 7 bases are a match to TRBD1. Sample: PBMCs. The origin of this receptor is a woman aged 40 to 55 in good health. Some clones in this sample may be carry-over from other donors' samples. DNA of the CDR3: TGTGCCAGCAGTCTAGCGCTACAGGGGAAAGCTTTCTTT. Its translation is CASSLALQGKAFF.